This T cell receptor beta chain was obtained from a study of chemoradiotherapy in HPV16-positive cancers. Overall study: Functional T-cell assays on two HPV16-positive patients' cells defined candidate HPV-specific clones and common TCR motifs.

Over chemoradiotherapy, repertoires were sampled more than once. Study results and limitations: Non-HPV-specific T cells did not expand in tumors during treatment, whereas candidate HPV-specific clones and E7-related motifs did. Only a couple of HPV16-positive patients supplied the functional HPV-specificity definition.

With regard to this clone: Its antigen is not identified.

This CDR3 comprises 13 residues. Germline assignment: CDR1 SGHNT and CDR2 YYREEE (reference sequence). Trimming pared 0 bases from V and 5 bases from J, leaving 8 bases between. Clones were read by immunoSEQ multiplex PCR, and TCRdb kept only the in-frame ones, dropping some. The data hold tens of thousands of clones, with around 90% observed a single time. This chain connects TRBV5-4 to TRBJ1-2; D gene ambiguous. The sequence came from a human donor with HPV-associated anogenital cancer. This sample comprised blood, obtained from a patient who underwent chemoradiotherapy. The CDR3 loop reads CASSLDPGYGYTF. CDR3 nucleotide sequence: TGTGCCAGCAGCTTGGACCCGGGGTATGGCTACACCTTC.